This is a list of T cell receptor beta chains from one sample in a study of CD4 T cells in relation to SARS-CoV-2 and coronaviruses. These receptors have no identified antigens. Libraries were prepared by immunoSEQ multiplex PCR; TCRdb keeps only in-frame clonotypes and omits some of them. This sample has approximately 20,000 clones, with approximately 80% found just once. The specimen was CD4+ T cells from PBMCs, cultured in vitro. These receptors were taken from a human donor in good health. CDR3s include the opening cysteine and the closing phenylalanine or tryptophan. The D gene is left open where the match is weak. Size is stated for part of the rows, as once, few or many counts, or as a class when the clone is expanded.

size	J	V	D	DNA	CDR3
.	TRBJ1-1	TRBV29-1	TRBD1	TGCAGCGTTGAAGTCAGGGGACAGAGCTCTGAAGCTTTCTTT	CSVEVRGQSSEAFF
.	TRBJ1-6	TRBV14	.	TGTGCCAGCAGCCAACCACGGACATTTTCGGATTCACCCCTCCACTTT	CASSQPRTFSDSPLHF
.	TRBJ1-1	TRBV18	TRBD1	TGTGCCAGCTCTCCCCGGACAGGGGTGAACACTGAAGCTTTCTTT	CASSPRTGVNTEAFF
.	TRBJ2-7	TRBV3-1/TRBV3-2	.	TGTGCCAGCAGCCCAGGACCAAAGAGACCTTACGAGCAGTACTTC	CASSPGPKRPYEQYF
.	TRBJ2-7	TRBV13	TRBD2	TGTGCCAGCAGCTCACCCCTTGGACTAGCGGTGGCCTACGAGCAGTACTTC	CASSSPLGLAVAYEQYF
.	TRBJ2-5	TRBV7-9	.	TGTGCCAGCAGCTTAGAGGCAGGACAAGAGACCCAGTACTTC	CASSLEAGQETQYF
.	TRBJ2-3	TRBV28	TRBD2	TGTGCCAGCCCGGCTAGCGGAGACATCACAGATACGCAGTATTTT	CASPASGDITDTQYF
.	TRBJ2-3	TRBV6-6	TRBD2	TGTGCCAGCAGTCTAAGCGGGAGGATTACTAGCACAGATACGCAGTATTTT	CASSLSGRITSTDTQYF
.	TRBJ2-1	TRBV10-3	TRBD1	TGTGCCATCATGGACAGGGATTCCTACAATGAGCAGTTCTTC	CAIMDRDSYNEQFF
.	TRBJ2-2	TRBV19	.	TGTGCCAGTAGTACCCTCGGGGGCACCGGGGAGCTGTTTTTT	CASSTLGGTGELFF
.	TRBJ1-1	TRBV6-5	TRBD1	TGTGCCAGCAGTTACCGGACAGGAAAAGCTTTCTTT	CASSYRTGKAFF
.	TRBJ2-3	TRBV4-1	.	TGCGCCAGCAGCCAAGATGGTGCTAGCACCAACACAGATACGCAGTATTTT	CASSQDGASTNTDTQYF
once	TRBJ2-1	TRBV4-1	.	TGCGCCAGCAGCCAAGATAGGAGAGGGGCCCCGGGGAATGAGCAGTTCTTC	CASSQDRRGAPGNEQFF
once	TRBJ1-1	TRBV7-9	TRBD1	TGTGCCAGCCAAAGCCAGGGGGACACTGAAGCTTTCTTT	CASQSQGDTEAFF
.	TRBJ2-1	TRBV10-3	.	TGTGCCATCAGGAAAGGGACGGTCTCCTACAATGAGCAGTTCTTC	CAIRKGTVSYNEQFF
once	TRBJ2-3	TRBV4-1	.	TGCGCCAGCAGCCAAGTAGGGGACCGCACAGATACGCAGTATTTT	CASSQVGDRTDTQYF
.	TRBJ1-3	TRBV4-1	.	TGCGCCAGCAGCGCAGACAGTCTCTCTGGAAACACCATATATTTT	CASSADSLSGNTIYF
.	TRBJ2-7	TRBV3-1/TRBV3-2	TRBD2	TGTGCCAGCAGAGACAGCGGGAGAGGGAACGAGCAGTACTTC	CASRDSGRGNEQYF
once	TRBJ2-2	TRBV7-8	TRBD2	TGTGCCAGCAGCTTAGGTCGGGGGGGACACACCGGGGAGCTGTTTTTT	CASSLGRGGHTGELFF
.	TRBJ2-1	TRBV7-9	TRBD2	TGTGCCAGCAGCTCTAGCGGCAACAATGAGCAGTTCTTC	CASSSSGNNEQFF
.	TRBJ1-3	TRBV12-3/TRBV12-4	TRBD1	TGTGCCAGCAGTTTGGGACAGGGGCCCATATATTTT	CASSLGQGPIYF
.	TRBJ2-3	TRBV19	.	TGTGCCTCCCAAGGGAGCTCAGCCACAGATACGCAGTATTTT	CASQGSSATDTQYF
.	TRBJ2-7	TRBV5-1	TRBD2	TGCGCCAGCAGCCGCGGGACTAGCGGCTCCTACGAGCAGTACTTC	CASSRGTSGSYEQYF
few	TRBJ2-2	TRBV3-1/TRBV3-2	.	TGTGCCAGCAGCCAAGGCCCCGGGGAGCTGTTTTTT	CASSQGPGELFF
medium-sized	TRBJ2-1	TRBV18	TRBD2	TGTGCCAGCTCACCGCAGCCCTCGCAAGCGGGAGGGCAGTTTGGCTCCTACAATGAGCAGTTCTTC	CASSPQPSQAGGQFGSYNEQFF
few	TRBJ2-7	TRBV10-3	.	TGTGCCATCAACGGCGGGGCCTCCTACGAGCAGTACTTC	CAINGGASYEQYF
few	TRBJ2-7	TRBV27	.	TGTGCCAGCAGGCCGAGAGCGGGTTTGAGCTCCTACGAGCAGTACTTC	CASRPRAGLSSYEQYF
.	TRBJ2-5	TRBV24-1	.	TGTGCCACCCTTAGACGCAAAGTACGGGAGACCCAGTACTTC	CATLRRKVRETQYF
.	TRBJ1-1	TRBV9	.	TGTGCCAGCAGCGTAGCTATGGAGGGGCCGAACACTGAAGCTTTCTTT	CASSVAMEGPNTEAFF
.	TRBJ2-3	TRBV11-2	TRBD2	TGTGCCAGCAGCCGATTACTAGCGGGAGGAGACACAGATACGCAGTATTTT	CASSRLLAGGDTDTQYF
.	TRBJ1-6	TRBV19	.	TGTGCCAGTAGTATGGGGGGACGCCTGAGCTCCTATAATTCACCCCTCCACTTT	CASSMGGRLSSYNSPLHF
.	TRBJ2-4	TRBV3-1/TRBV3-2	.	TGTGCCAGCAGCCTCGCGCAGGATGGTAGCATTCAGTACTTC	CASSLAQDGSIQYF
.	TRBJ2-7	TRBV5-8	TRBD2	TGTGCCAGCAGCTTGGGGTCAAGCGGGAGGATTTTCGAGCAGTACTTC	CASSLGSSGRIFEQYF
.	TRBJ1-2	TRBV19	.	TGTGCCAGTAGTAGACTAATAGAAGGGACCGCTAGAGAAGGCTACACCTTC	CASSRLIEGTAREGYTF
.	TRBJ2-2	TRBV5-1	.	TGCGCCAGCAGCTTGGCCGGCCTTGGGGCCGGGGAGCTGTTTTTT	CASSLAGLGAGELFF
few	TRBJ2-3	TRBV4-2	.	TGTGCCAGCAGCCAAGATTCGGCAGGGACAGATACGCAGTATTTT	CASSQDSAGTDTQYF
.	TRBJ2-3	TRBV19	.	TGTGCCAGTAGTAACCGGCAACGAGTGAGCACAGATACGCAGTATTTT	CASSNRQRVSTDTQYF
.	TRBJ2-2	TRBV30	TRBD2	TGTGCCTGGAGTGTGGGGAGGGCAACCGGGGAGCTGTTTTTT	CAWSVGRATGELFF
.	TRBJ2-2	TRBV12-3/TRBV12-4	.	TGTGCCAGCAGTCCCTACACCGGGGAGCTGTTTTTT	CASSPYTGELFF
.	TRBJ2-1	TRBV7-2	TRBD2	TGTGCCAGCAGCTTAGGAGGGACTAGCGGGATTGGAAAGTTCTTC	CASSLGGTSGIGKFF
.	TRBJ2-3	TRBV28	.	TGTGCCAGCCTTCTTGCGGGTTCAGGGTCAGATACGCAGTATTTT	CASLLAGSGSDTQYF
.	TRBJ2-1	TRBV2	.	TGTGCCAGCACCGAAGGCCTAAAGTCCTACAATGAGCAGTTCTTC	CASTEGLKSYNEQFF
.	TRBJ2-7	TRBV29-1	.	TGCAGCGTTGTAGGCAGCGAGCAGTACTTC	CSVVGSEQYF
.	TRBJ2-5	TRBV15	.	TGTGCCACCAGCAGAGGGGGTTGGGGAGAGACCCAGTACTTC	CATSRGGWGETQYF
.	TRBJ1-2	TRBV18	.	TGTGCCAGCTCACCAAGGGTTCTCTATGGCTACACCTTC	CASSPRVLYGYTF
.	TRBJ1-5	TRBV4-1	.	TGCGCCAGCAGCCAAGGGTTCAAGGGGACCGATCAGCCCCAGCATTTT	CASSQGFKGTDQPQHF
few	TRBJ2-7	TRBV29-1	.	TGCAGCGTTGTGTCATTGTCAGTCCGTACCTACGAGCAGTACTTC	CSVVSLSVRTYEQYF
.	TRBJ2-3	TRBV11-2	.	TGTGCCAGCAGCTTAGCCCAAGATACGCAGTATTTT	CASSLAQDTQYF
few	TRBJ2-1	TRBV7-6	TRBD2	TGTGCCAGCAGCTTACTAGCGGGTTCCCCCAATGAGCAGTTCTTC	CASSLLAGSPNEQFF
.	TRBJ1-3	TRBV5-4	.	TGTGCCAGCGGGTACCTATCGGGACTTTCCTCTGGAAACACCATATATTTT	CASGYLSGLSSGNTIYF
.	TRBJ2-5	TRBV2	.	TGTGCCAGCAGGCTGACGGGGCCAGGGGAGACCCAGTACTTC	CASRLTGPGETQYF
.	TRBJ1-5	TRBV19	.	TGTGCCAGTAGTATAGCCGACAGAAAGTATCAGCCCCAGCATTTT	CASSIADRKYQPQHF
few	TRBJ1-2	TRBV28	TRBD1	TGTGCCAGCAGTTCCCTCGGGTCGGGACAGGGCTATGGCTACACCTTC	CASSSLGSGQGYGYTF
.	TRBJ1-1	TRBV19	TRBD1	TGTGCCAGTAGTACAACCGGACAGGGGGCTCGGAGTGGGGCTTTCTTT	CASSTTGQGARSGAFF
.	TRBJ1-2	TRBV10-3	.	TGTGCCATCAGTGAGTCGCCAGGGGTTGGCTACACCTTC	CAISESPGVGYTF